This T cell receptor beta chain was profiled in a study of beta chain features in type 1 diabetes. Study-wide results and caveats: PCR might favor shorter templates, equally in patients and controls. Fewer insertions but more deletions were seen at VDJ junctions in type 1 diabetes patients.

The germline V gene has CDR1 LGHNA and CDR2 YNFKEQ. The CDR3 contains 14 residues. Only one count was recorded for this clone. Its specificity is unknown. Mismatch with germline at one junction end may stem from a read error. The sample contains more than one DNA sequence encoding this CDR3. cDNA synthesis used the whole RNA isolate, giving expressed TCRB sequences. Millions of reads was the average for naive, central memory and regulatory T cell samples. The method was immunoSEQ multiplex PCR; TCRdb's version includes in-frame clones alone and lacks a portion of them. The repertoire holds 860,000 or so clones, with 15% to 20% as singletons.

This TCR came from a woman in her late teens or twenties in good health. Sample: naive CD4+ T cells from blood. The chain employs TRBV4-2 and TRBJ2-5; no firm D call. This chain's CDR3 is CASSQEAQQETQYF. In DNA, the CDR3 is TGTGCCAGCAGTCAAGAAGCGCAGCAAGAGACCCAGTACTTC.